This TCR beta chain appears in the sequencing data of a study of T cells in Graves' hyperthyroidism and ophthalmopathy. Study-wide results and limits: The blood repertoire included most of the expanded thyroid clonotypes above 0.001.

This clonotype was detected many times. Its antigen remains unidentified. Germline assignment: CDR1 MNHEY and CDR2 SVGAGI. The CDR3 is 11 amino acids. Trimming took off 0 bases at V and 8 bases at J, with 2 bases between the two ends. Calling Graves' hyperthyroidism stable meant ophthalmopathy did not progress within 18 months. Pregnant or lactating patients were excluded, as were those with uncontrolled infection or other autoimmune disease. Amplification yielded TCR beta CDR3 regions, with RNA transcripts as the source. HTBI primers were used for first-round RT-PCR of the TCR CDR3. MiXCR was run by TCRdb on the multiplex PCR reads, yielding one entry per CDR3 protein. The sample lists hundreds of thousands of distinct CDR3 sequences, about 16% seen once, with 3.8% in the top ten.

The chain uses TRBV6-5 and TRBJ2-1; D remains unclear. Specimen: blood. The clonotype comes from a young woman with Graves' hyperthyroidism. CDR3 protein: CASSYSHEQFF. CDR3 in DNA: TGTGCCAGCAGTTACTCCCATGAGCAGTTCTTC.